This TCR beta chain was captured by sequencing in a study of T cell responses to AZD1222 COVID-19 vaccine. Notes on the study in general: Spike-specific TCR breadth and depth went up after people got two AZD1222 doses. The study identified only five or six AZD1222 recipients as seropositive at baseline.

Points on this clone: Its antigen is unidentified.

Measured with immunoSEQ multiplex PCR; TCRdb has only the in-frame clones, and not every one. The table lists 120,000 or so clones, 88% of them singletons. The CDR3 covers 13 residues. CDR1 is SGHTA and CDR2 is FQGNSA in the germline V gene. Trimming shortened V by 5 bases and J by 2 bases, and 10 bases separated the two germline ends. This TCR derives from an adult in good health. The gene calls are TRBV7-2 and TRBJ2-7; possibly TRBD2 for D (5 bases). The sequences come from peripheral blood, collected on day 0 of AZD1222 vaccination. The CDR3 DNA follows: TGTGCCAGCAGCCCGGACTGGACCTACGAGCAGTACTTC. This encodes CASSPDWTYEQYF.